This T cell receptor (beta chain) was observed in a study of post-analysis software for immune sequencing data. Whole-study findings and limits: Patients used a handful of TRBV segments, including TRBV5-6, TRBV5-1 and TRBV20-1, more often than controls.

The germline gives CDR1 SGHRS, CDR2 YFSETQ. The CDR3 sequence is 14 residues long. The germline V and J ends were trimmed by 1 base and 8 bases, with 13 bases remaining between them. This clonotype has just a few counts. What it recognizes is unknown. Unique molecular identifiers had been added to the TCR beta cDNA libraries. Using its own MiXCR run on the PCR reads, TCRdb lists one record per CDR3 protein. The data hold around 500,000 distinct CDR3 sequences, with roughly 34% observed a single time. The clonotype comes from a girl aged 2 to 17 with multiple sclerosis. J is TRBJ2-4 and V is TRBV5-1; D ambiguous. The specimen was blood. This chain's CDR3 is CASSLIPGEDIQYF. Written as DNA, the CDR3 is TGCGCCAGCAGCTTGATACCTGGGGAAGACATTCAGTACTTC.